This T cell receptor (beta chain) appears in the sequencing data of a study of T cells in pancreatic ductal adenocarcinoma. Clones were sequenced by immunoSEQ multiplex PCR, and TCRdb holds only the in-frame ones, with some missing. The repertoire holds 100,000 or so clones, with 90% to 95% as singletons. The CDR3 has 13 residues. The V end was cut by 5 bases, the J end by 6 bases, with 14 bases between. Germline V lookup: CDR1 SGHDT, CDR2 YYEEEE. No neoadjuvant therapy was given to the selected pancreatic ductal adenocarcinoma patients before their surgery. As concerns this clone: What it binds is not known.

Regarding the study as a whole: No significant tumor-blood clonality difference; means were about 0.1 and 0.065. Unique clonotypes were 7.5 to 8.5-fold more numerous in blood than in tumor. Comparisons of tumor and blood clonality may show falsely lower tumor diversity.

The receptor comes from a human donor with pancreatic ductal adenocarcinoma. Specimen: PBMCs. The chain combines TRBV5-6 with TRBJ1-1, with D possibly matching TRBD1 (6 bases). DNA for the CDR3: TGTGCCAGCAGATTTACAGGGAGTTCTGAAGCTTTCTTT. The encoded protein is CASRFTGSSEAFF. Looking up the rest from reference TRBV5-6 and TRBJ1-1 gives the full variable domain: DAGVTQSPTHLIKTRGQQVTLRCSPKSGHDTVSWYQQALGQGPQFIFQYYEEEERQRGNFPDRFSGHQFPNYSSELNVNALLLGDSALYLCASRFTGSSEAFFGQGTRLTVV.